These 26 T cell receptor beta chains were sequenced from one sample in a study of blood T cells in healthy people across ages. Together with a sample-barcoded 5' primer, a J-beta primer mix was included in a second PCR lasting about 6 to 11 cycles. TCRdb re-analysed the 5' RACE reads in MiXCR, keeping a single row per CDR3 protein. The sample carries roughly 900,000 distinct CDR3 sequences, roughly 43% recorded once. Sequenced input: blood. These receptors all come from a young man in good health.

The chain uses TRBV7-9 and TRBJ1-2; D gene ambiguous. This CDR3 region has 13 residues. CDR1 SEHNR and CDR2 FQNEAQ come from the germline V gene (reference sequence). The V gene lost 5 bases and the J gene lost 8 bases, with 15 bases spanning the gap. The chain's CDR3 is CASSPKAVGGYTF. The CDR3 region has the DNA TGTGCCAGCAGCCCAAAGGCCGTCGGAGGCTACACCTTC. Supplemented by reference TRBV7-9 and TRBJ1-2, the full variable domain reads DTGVSQNPRHKITKRGQNVTFRCDPISEHNRLYWYRQTLGQGPEFLTYFQNEAQLEKSRLLSDRFSAERPKGSFSTLEIQRTEQGDSAMYLCASSPKAVGGYTFGSGTRLTVV.

The chain employs TRBV18 and TRBJ2-5; D remains unclear. The ends were cut back, 3 bases at V and 0 bases at J, with 14 bases in the middle. Germline V lookup: CDR1 KGHSH, CDR2 LQKENI. This CDR3 contains 16 residues. The CDR3 nucleotides read TGTGCCAGCTCACCTCGATTCGGCACAGACCAAGAGACCCAGTACTTC. Translating gives CASSPRFGTDQETQYF.

In its sample, this clonotype was seen a few times. The chain combines TRBV20-1 with TRBJ2-1; weak D call: TRBD2 (5 bases). Per germline, CDR1 DFQATT and CDR2 SNEGSKA (reference sequence). The germline V and J ends were trimmed by 6 bases and 5 bases, with 11 bases remaining between them. This CDR3 has 12 residues. CDR3 protein: CSAAGKNNEQFF. For the CDR3, the DNA is TGCAGTGCGGCGGGTAAAAACAATGAGCAGTTCTTC.

A word on this clonotype: A clone one base away is much larger, so this may be a read error. The V and J genes are TRBV6-1 and TRBJ1-1; D remains ambiguous. The CDR3 covers 13 residues. CDR1 and CDR2 (germline): MNHNS, SASEGT. The CDR3, as DNA: TGTGCCAGCAGTGAGACGGTGAACCCTGAAGCTTTCTTT. This encodes CASSETVNPEAFF.

The chain couples TRBV7-2 to TRBJ1-4; 7 nucleotides line up with TRBD1. Trimming cost V 6 bases and J 2 bases; bases outside gene matches: 9. This CDR3 is 16 amino acids long. CDR1 is SGHTA, CDR2 FQGNSA, per germline. This chain's CDR3 is CASSNDRVTTNEKLFF. The CDR3 bases are TGTGCCAGCAGTAACGACAGGGTCACGACTAATGAAAAACTGTTTTTT. Looking up the rest from reference TRBV7-2 and TRBJ1-4 gives the full variable domain: GAGVSQSPSNKVTEKGKDVELRCDPISGHTALYWYRQSLGQGLEFLIYFQGNSAPDKSGLPSDRFSAERTGGSVSTLTIQRTQQEDSAVYLCASSNDRVTTNEKLFFGSGTQLSVL.

The genes are TRBV4-1 and TRBJ2-1; tentative D call: TRBD1 (6 bases). This CDR3 has 13 amino acids. Germline CDR1 MGHRA, CDR2 YSYEKL. The germline V and J ends were trimmed by 4 bases and 4 bases, with 8 bases remaining between them. CDR3 sequence (DNA): TGCGCCAGCAGCCGGGACATATACAATGAGCAGTTCTTC. Its protein product is CASSRDIYNEQFF.

This clonotype was counted a single time. V and J are TRBV20-1 and TRBJ2-3, with D perhaps TRBD2 (6 bases). This CDR3 is 14 amino acids long. The germline CDR1 and CDR2 sequences are DFQATT and SNEGSKA (reference sequence). V gave up 6 bases and J gave up 2 bases, with 15 bases separating them. The CDR3, as DNA: TGCAGTGCCAACGGGGGAGCCCCCACAGATACGCAGTATTTT. This gives the protein CSANGGAPTDTQYF.

The gene calls are TRBV10-3 and TRBJ2-3; 8 nucleotides agree with TRBD2. The V gene end was trimmed by 4 bases and the J gene end by 0 bases; junction bases not matched to a gene: 9. CDR1 ENHRY and CDR2 SYGVKD come from the germline V gene. The CDR3 has 17 residues. The CDR3 reads CAISGPGTRESTDTQYF. CDR3 coding DNA: TGTGCCATCAGTGGCCCCGGGACTAGGGAGAGCACAGATACGCAGTATTTT.

V and J are TRBV5-1 and TRBJ1-1, with D perhaps matching TRBD1 (5 bases). The germline V gene has CDR1 SGHRS and CDR2 YFSETQ. The CDR3 has 15 amino acids. Trimming left V 4 bases short and J 5 bases short, with 18 bases between. CDR3 DNA: TGCGCCAGCAGCCTCGGGACCGCGGTGGGGACTGAAGCTTTCTTT. Residues: CASSLGTAVGTEAFF. Complete variable domain (other parts from reference TRBV5-1 and TRBJ1-1): KAGVTQTPRYLIKTRGQQVTLSCSPISGHRSVSWYQQTPGQGLQFLFEYFSETQRNKGNFPGRFSGRQFSNSRSEMNVSTLELGDSALYLCASSLGTAVGTEAFFGQGTRLTVV.

This clonotype was seen more than once but under ten times. The V gene is TRBV20-1, the J gene TRBJ1-1; TRBD1 matches 9 bases. This CDR3 spans 12 amino acids. V gave up 2 bases and J gave up 11 bases; unmatched junction bases: 6. Per germline, CDR1 DFQATT and CDR2 SNEGSKA (reference sequence). The CDR3 coding sequence is TGCAGTGCTAGACTGCGACAGGGGGGGGCTTTCTTT. Translating gives CSARLRQGGAFF.

The chain uses TRBV11-3 and TRBJ2-1, with D maybe TRBD2 (6 bases). The length of the CDR3 is 17 residues. Per germline, CDR1 SGHNT and CDR2 YENEEA. V lost 4 bases to trimming and J lost 2 bases, with 18 bases between them. In DNA, the CDR3 is TGTGCCAGCAGCTCCTTGGTGGCGGGGTCCGCCTACAATGAGCAGTTCTTC. Its protein product is CASSSLVAGSAYNEQFF.

The gene calls are TRBV7-2 and TRBJ1-2, with no clear D. V was pared by 5 bases and J by 6 bases, with 13 bases between. This CDR3 contains 13 residues. Per the germline V gene, CDR1 is SGHTA and CDR2 is FQGNSA. The CDR3 loop reads CASSPRTGHGYTF. DNA for the CDR3: TGTGCCAGCAGCCCGAGGACGGGTCATGGCTACACCTTC.

This clonotype was seen at least ten times. At one end, the junction sequence differs from germline, possibly due to a read error. The rearrangement uses TRBV7-2 and TRBJ2-5, with D possibly TRBD2 on 5 matching bases. CDR3 length: 14 amino acids. The germline gives CDR1 SGHTA, CDR2 FQGNSA. In DNA, the CDR3 is TGTGCCAGCAGTTTAGGGAGCGTACAAGAGACCCAGTACTTC. Its protein product is CASSLGSVQETQYF.

This chain connects TRBV29-1 to TRBJ1-5; D uncertain. The germline gives CDR1 SQVTM, CDR2 ANQGSEA. CDR3 length equals 14 residues. V was pared by 2 bases and J by 2 bases, with 10 bases between. The CDR3 DNA follows: TGCAGCGTTGAATCGGGAACCGGCAATCAGCCCCAGCATTTT. Translated, it gives CSVESGTGNQPQHF.

The sample holds a few counts of this clonotype. The chain employs TRBV10-3 and TRBJ2-7, with TRBD1 matching 8 bases. The germline V gene encodes CDR1 ENHRY and CDR2 SYGVKD. The CDR3 is made up of 15 amino acids. V was clipped by 3 bases and J by 6 bases; unmatched bases: 10. The CDR3 nucleotides read TGTGCCATCAGTGACCCCGGGACAGGTTCCAGCGAGCAGTACTTC. Its protein is CAISDPGTGSSEQYF.

The genes are TRBV24-1 and TRBJ2-3; 12 bases match TRBD2. J was trimmed by 6 bases and V by 9 bases; bases with no gene match: 3. The CDR3 consists of 13 residues. Germline loops: CDR1 KGHDR, CDR2 SFDVKD. CDR3: CATGLAGGDTQYF. The DNA for the CDR3 is TGTGCCACCGGGCTAGCGGGGGGGGATACGCAGTATTTT.

This clonotype was seen a handful of times. As DNA, the CDR3 is TGCGCCAGCAGCCCTGGGTGGCGGGGGCTCACAGATACGCAGTATTTT. Protein sequence: CASSPGWRGLTDTQYF. The chain couples TRBV5-1 to TRBJ2-3; possibly TRBD2 for D (7 bases). There are 16 residues in the CDR3. V was trimmed by 4 bases and J by 2 bases, leaving 17 bases between them. Germline lookup yields CDR1 SGHRS and CDR2 YFSETQ.

This chain uses TRBV7-2 with TRBJ2-7; D unresolved. Germline V gene sequence: CDR1 SGHTA, CDR2 FQGNSA. The CDR3 totals 15 residues. Deletions cut 1 base from V and 3 bases from J, with 13 bases between. The DNA for the CDR3 is TGTGCCAGCAGCTTAGGAGGTCCCAAAATCTACGAGCAGTACTTC. Amino acid sequence: CASSLGGPKIYEQYF.

Only a few counts were recorded for this clonotype. J is TRBJ2-1 and V is TRBV11-2, with unresolved D. Trimming removed 0 bases at V and 13 bases at J, with 13 bases between. Germline loops: CDR1 SGHAT, CDR2 FQNNGV. The CDR3 has 13 amino acids. CDR3 in amino acids: CASSLEGAAFQFF. The CDR3 DNA is TGTGCCAGCAGCTTAGAGGGCGCGGCTTTCCAGTTCTTC.

This clonotype was recorded only once. This may come from a read error, since a much larger clone is one base off. The chain combines TRBV6-5 with TRBJ2-7; TRBD2 might be the D (5 bases). The end of the DNA fits TRBJ2-1 better, so the J call may be wrong. This CDR3 is built from 14 residues. Germline loops: CDR1 MNHEY, CDR2 SVGAGI. The CDR3 DNA reads as TGTGCCAGCAGGAGAACGGGGAGCTCCTACGAGCAGTTCTTC. Encoded protein: CASRRTGSSYEQFF.

This clonotype was seen only a few times. The DNA of the CDR3 is TGTGCCAGCAGCGTAGATCCAGGGGGTAGGAGCGACGAGCAGTACTTC. It codes for CASSVDPGGRSDEQYF. The chain is built from TRBV9 and TRBJ2-5, with 7 bases that match TRBD1. The J call may not be correct, given that the DNA end is closer to TRBJ2-7. Germline V gene sequence: CDR1 SGDLS, CDR2 YYNGEE. This CDR3 is 16 amino acids long.

This chain links TRBV14 with TRBJ2-1; D gene ambiguous. Germline CDR1 is SGHDN and CDR2 is FVKESK. V gave up 7 bases and J gave up 13 bases, with 20 bases separating them. The CDR3 covers 13 residues. The CDR3 DNA sequence: TGTGCCAGCAACCTTGGGATCCAGGAGACCCAGTTCTTC. It translates to CASNLGIQETQFF.

For the CDR3, the DNA is TGTGCCAGCAGTTTCCGGGCTAGCGGGGGGAACACAGATACGCAGTATTTT. It translates to CASSFRASGGNTDTQYF. This sequence joins TRBV27 and TRBJ2-3; 11 bases map to TRBD2. The CDR3 has 17 residues. Unmatched junction bases numbered 7, after V lost 3 bases and J lost 2 bases. Germline V lookup: CDR1 MNHEY, CDR2 SMNVEV (reference sequence).

This clonotype was picked up many times. The chain recombines TRBV27 with TRBJ2-7, with D maybe TRBD2 (6 bases). V lost 5 bases and J 0 bases, leaving 17 bases between the germline ends. The V gene's germline CDR1 is MNHEY and CDR2 SMNVEV (reference sequence). CDR3 size: 16 residues. The CDR3 protein is CASSPIAGKNSYEQYF. In DNA form, the CDR3 reads TGTGCCAGCAGTCCCATTGCGGGGAAGAACTCCTACGAGCAGTACTTC.

The V and J genes are TRBV10-3 and TRBJ1-2; 7 bases agree with TRBD1. The trim removed 0 bases at V and 0 bases at J, leaving 7 bases unmatched. This CDR3 contains 17 residues. In germline, CDR1 is ENHRY, CDR2 SYGVKD. CDR3 loop: CAISESVGDSTNYGYTF. The DNA for the CDR3 is TGTGCCATCAGTGAGTCGGTGGGGGACAGCACTAACTATGGCTACACCTTC.

V usage is TRBV9 and J usage is TRBJ2-3; 9 bases match TRBD2. The V and J ends lost 1 base and 5 bases, in that order; junction bases with no gene match: 8. This CDR3 contains 16 residues. Germline-derived CDR1 and CDR2 are SGDLS and YYNGEE. This CDR3 reads CASSVRSGGQGDTQYF. For the CDR3, the DNA is TGTGCCAGCAGCGTAAGGAGCGGGGGGCAGGGAGATACGCAGTATTTT.